One and the same sample provided the 12 T cell receptor beta chains below, sequenced in a study of OX40 agonist ivuxolimab in advanced cancers. Only in-frame clones appear in the TCRdb table, and some are missing; sequencing was by immunoSEQ multiplex PCR. The table lists some 50,000 clones, more than 70% of them singletons. Sample: CD4+ or CD8+ T cells sorted from blood, taken in a trial of the OX40 agonist ivuxolimab. The receptor set was obtained from an adult with an advanced solid tumor such as melanoma, head and neck, liver or kidney cancer.

The chain has TRBV5-4 and TRBJ2-3; D remains unclear. Looked up from germline, CDR1 is SGHNT and CDR2 is YYREEE (reference sequence). The CDR3 has 13 residues. V was cut by 3 bases and J by 4 bases, with 9 bases left in between. The CDR3 reads CASSSPSADTQYF. DNA of the CDR3: TGTGCCAGCAGCTCGCCCAGTGCAGATACGCAGTATTTT.

The chain uses TRBV6-1 and TRBJ2-1, with TRBD1 identical over 9 bases. This CDR3 has 15 amino acids. Per germline, CDR1 MNHNS and CDR2 SASEGT. The V segment lost 6 bases and the J segment 5 bases; nucleotides outside the gene matches: 8. CDR3 loop: CASSRLGTGNNEQFF. The CDR3 nucleotides are TGTGCCAGCAGCAGATTAGGGACAGGGAACAATGAGCAGTTCTTC.

The chain couples TRBV9 to TRBJ2-7, with a tentative D call TRBD2 (6 bases). V lost 0 bases and J 2 bases, leaving 12 bases between the germline ends. Germline values: CDR1 SGDLS, CDR2 YYNGEE. This CDR3 spans 15 amino acids. The DNA of the CDR3 is TGTGCCAGCAGCGTAGTAGGGCGGGAAACCTACGAGCAGTACTTC. It codes for CASSVVGRETYEQYF.

The J gene is TRBJ1-5, the V gene TRBV19; D is unclear. Germline V gene sequence: CDR1 LNHDA, CDR2 SQIVND (reference sequence). This CDR3 has 15 amino acids. The V and J ends lost 4 bases and 0 bases respectively, with 10 bases between them. Written as DNA, the CDR3 is TGTGCCAGTAGTACTTCAGGATTTAGCAATCAGCCCCAGCATTTT. Its protein is CASSTSGFSNQPQHF.

The rearrangement uses TRBV5-5 and TRBJ1-3; the D is unclear. V lost 5 bases to trimming and J lost 0 bases, with 12 bases between them. This CDR3 contains 15 residues. Germline CDR1 reads SGHKS; CDR2 reads YYEKEE (reference sequence). CDR3 loop: CASREDVSSGNTIYF. DNA for the CDR3: TGTGCCAGCAGAGAGGACGTAAGCTCTGGAAACACCATATATTTT. The complete variable domain, with remaining parts taken from reference TRBV5-5 and TRBJ1-3, reads DAGVTQSPTHLIKTRGQQVTLRCSPISGHKSVSWYQQVLGQGPQFIFQYYEKEERGRGNFPDRFSARQFPNYSSELNVNALLLGDSALYLCASREDVSSGNTIYFGEGSWLTVV.

V usage is TRBV5-8 and J usage is TRBJ2-2; the D is unclear. This CDR3 is built from 14 residues. V dropped 7 bases and J dropped 6 bases, with 16 bases sitting between them. Germline assignment: CDR1 SGHTS and CDR2 YDEGEE. The CDR3 DNA reads as TGTGCCAGCCAGACCGACCCAAACGCCGGGGAGCTGTTTTTT. Its protein product is CASQTDPNAGELFF.

This clone was detected a few times. Relative to the germline gene, one junction end is altered; a read error may explain this. The V and J genes are TRBV11-1 and TRBJ2-7; no clear D. In germline, CDR1 is SGHAT, CDR2 FQDESV (reference sequence). The CDR3 is made up of 8 amino acids. The CDR3 DNA is TGTGCCAGCAGCCCTACGAACTTC. The encoded protein is CASSPTNF.

The chain recombines TRBV5-1 with TRBJ2-2; D is perhaps TRBD1 (5 bases). The CDR3 is made up of 15 amino acids. The V gene lost 4 bases and the J gene lost 0 bases, with 10 bases spanning the gap. CDR1 is SGHRS and CDR2 is YFSETQ in the germline V gene. CDR3 region: CASSRTGTNTGELFF. In DNA form, the CDR3 reads TGCGCCAGCAGCAGAACAGGAACGAACACCGGGGAGCTGTTTTTT.

J is TRBJ1-4 and V is TRBV19, with D tentatively TRBD1 (5 bases). This CDR3 contains 14 residues. Germline lookup yields CDR1 LNHDA and CDR2 SQIVND (reference sequence). The V gene lost 8 bases and the J gene lost 2 bases, with 12 bases spanning the gap. The CDR3 region has the DNA TGTGCCAGTGGTGCGGGGCTCACTAATGAAAAACTGTTTTTT. It encodes CASGAGLTNEKLFF.

Only one count was recorded for this clone. The chain uses TRBV30 and TRBJ2-5; unclear D gene. V lost 2 bases, J lost 1 base, and 17 bases lay in between. This CDR3 comprises 16 residues. Germline V gene sequence: CDR1 GTSNPN, CDR2 SVGIG (reference sequence). CDR3 nucleotides: TGTGCCTGGAGTCCGCCTAGGGTGGGCCGCCAAGAGACCCAGTACTTC. This gives the protein CAWSPPRVGRQETQYF.

This sequence joins TRBV5-1 and TRBJ2-1, with unresolved D. CDR3 length equals 13 residues. The germline gives CDR1 SGHRS, CDR2 YFSETQ. V was shortened by 4 bases and J by 6 bases, with 11 bases between the two germline ends. DNA for the CDR3: TGCGCCAGCAGCACGGACGTTGCCAATGAGCAGTTCTTC. Translation gives CASSTDVANEQFF.

V usage is TRBV9 and J usage is TRBJ2-3; no firm D call. The V gene lost 2 bases and the J gene lost 6 bases, with 7 bases spanning the gap. The CDR3 sequence is 12 residues long. Germline CDR1 SGDLS, CDR2 YYNGEE. CDR3 sequence reads: CASSVTGDTQYF. In nucleotides, the CDR3 is TGTGCCAGCAGCGTTACCGGGGATACGCAGTATTTT.